The 4 T cell receptor beta chains below come from one sample, sequenced in a study of blood T cell repertoires in COVID-19. Here immunoSEQ multiplex PCR was the method, and the copy in TCRdb shows in-frame clones only, minus some. This repertoire shows 45,000 to 65,000 clones, about four fifths found once; its top ten account for under 7%. The sequenced sample consisted of peripheral blood. Receptors originate from a man in his sixties or seventies with active COVID-19.

For this clone: The identical CDR3 is also encoded by other nucleotide sequences in the sample. The V gene is TRBV5-6, the J gene TRBJ2-7; no clear D. Germline lookup yields CDR1 SGHDT and CDR2 YYEEEE. The CDR3 has 13 residues. V was trimmed by 1 base and J by 1 base, leaving 6 bases between them. In DNA form, the CDR3 reads TGTGCCAGCAGCTTGTACGGTTCCTACGAGCAGTACTTC. It encodes CASSLYGSYEQYF. The entire variable domain, with the rest obtained from reference TRBV5-6 and TRBJ2-7, is as follows: DAGVTQSPTHLIKTRGQQVTLRCSPKSGHDTVSWYQQALGQGPQFIFQYYEEEERQRGNFPDRFSGHQFPNYSSELNVNALLLGDSALYLCASSLYGSYEQYFGPGTRLTVT.

V gene TRBV7-8 combines with J gene TRBJ1-2, with a possible D match to TRBD1 (6 bases). CDR1 SGHVS and CDR2 FQNEAQ come from the germline V gene. The CDR3 is 17 amino acids. V was pared by 5 bases and J by 4 bases, with 23 bases between. The CDR3 DNA follows: TGTGCCAGCAGCCCGAAAATGCGGACAGCTTTAGCCTATGGCTACACCTTC. Residues: CASSPKMRTALAYGYTF.

This chain connects TRBV2 to TRBJ2-1, with TRBD2 matching over 12 bases. This CDR3 is built from 16 residues. V lost 7 bases to trimming and J lost 2 bases; unmatched junction nucleotides: 6. Germline V gene sequence: CDR1 SNHLY, CDR2 FYNNEI. CDR3 DNA sequence: TGTGCCAGCACTAGCGGGGGGGCCGTCGCCTACAATGAGCAGTTCTTC. It translates to CASTSGGAVAYNEQFF.

The rearrangement uses TRBV9 and TRBJ1-1; 7 nucleotides align to TRBD1. In germline, CDR1 is SGDLS, CDR2 YYNGEE. This CDR3 is 15 amino acids long. Trimming cost V 0 bases and J 4 bases; bases outside gene matches: 6. The CDR3 sequence: CASSVVAAGGTEAFF. Written as DNA, the CDR3 is TGTGCCAGCAGCGTAGTAGCGGCAGGGGGCACTGAAGCTTTCTTT.